The rows below give T cell receptor beta chains drawn from one sample of a study of blood T cell repertoires in COVID-19. This table comes from immunoSEQ multiplex PCR, and its TCRdb copy is limited to in-frame clones, with some not included. The sample contains 170,000 or so clones, 86% of which appear only once. Sequencing used peripheral blood. Every receptor here comes from a middle-aged man with active or convalescent COVID-19. Each CDR3 is given with its conserved first and last residue. D genes are given only for firm matches. Rows may omit the clone size; those that give it use once, few, many or a size class.

d_call clone_size j_call v_call cdr3_aa cdr3_nt
TRBD2 - TRBJ2-3 TRBV24-1 CATSDFPSGGPDTQYF TGTGCCACCAGTGATTTCCCTAGCGGGGGACCAGATACGCAGTATTTT
- once TRBJ2-5 TRBV28 CASSLSGEETQYF TGTGCCAGCAGTTTATCGGGAGAAGAGACCCAGTACTTC
- once TRBJ2-1 TRBV6-5 CASSYSGGPSYNEQFF TGTGCCAGCAGTTACTCGGGGGGACCCTCCTACAATGAGCAGTTCTTC
TRBD2 - TRBJ2-7 TRBV7-2 CASSLLAGASYEQYF TGTGCCAGCAGCTTACTAGCGGGCGCGTCCTACGAGCAGTACTTC
TRBD1 - TRBJ1-1 TRBV24-1 CATSDQPRDSILIFEAFF TGTGCCACCAGTGACCAGCCCCGGGACAGTATACTCATCTTTGAAGCTTTCTTT
- - TRBJ2-6 TRBV5-1 CASSEGSGANVLTF TGCGCCAGCAGCGAGGGATCAGGGGCCAACGTCCTGACTTTC
TRBD1 - TRBJ1-5 TRBV5-5 CASSLGQGVVQPQHF TGTGCCAGCAGCCTAGGACAGGGGGTTGTTCAGCCCCAGCATTTT
- - TRBJ1-4 TRBV7-2 CASSPTGLGEKLFF TGTGCCAGCAGCCCGACAGGCCTTGGGGAAAAACTGTTTTTT
TRBD2 - TRBJ2-2 TRBV15 CATSRVPSGNTGELFF TGTGCCACCAGCAGAGTGCCTAGCGGGAACACCGGGGAGCTGTTTTTT
TRBD1 - TRBJ2-3 TRBV27 CASSLSGQGATDTQYF TGTGCCAGCAGTTTATCGGGACAGGGGGCGACGGATACGCAGTATTTT
- - TRBJ1-2 TRBV7-2 CASSVLSRAGYTF TGTGCCAGCAGCGTCCTCAGCAGGGCCGGCTACACCTTC
- - TRBJ2-1 TRBV9 CASSLQDNEQFF TGTGCCAGCAGCTTACAAGACAATGAGCAGTTCTTC
TRBD2 once TRBJ2-1 TRBV19 CASRQLAGVANEQFF TGTGCCAGTAGGCAACTAGCGGGGGTTGCCAATGAGCAGTTCTTC
TRBD2 once TRBJ2-7 TRBV11-2 CASSLGPASGTYEQYF TGTGCCAGCAGCTTAGGCCCCGCTAGCGGAACCTACGAGCAGTACTTC
TRBD1 once TRBJ2-5 TRBV27 CASSFRTGDETQYF TGTGCCAGCAGTTTCAGAACAGGGGACGAGACCCAGTACTTC
TRBD1 - TRBJ2-4 TRBV9 CASSVGQGADLAKNIQYF TGTGCCAGCAGCGTAGGGCAGGGGGCAGACCTAGCCAAAAACATTCAGTACTTC
- - TRBJ1-3 TRBV30 CAWNRVPGNTIYF TGTGCCTGGAACAGGGTCCCTGGAAACACCATATATTTT
TRBD1 - TRBJ2-1 TRBV4-1 CASSQAGQGYNEQFF TGCGCCAGCAGCCAAGCGGGACAGGGTTACAATGAGCAGTTCTTC
- - TRBJ2-4 TRBV2 CASLGVKNIQYF TGTGCCAGCCTCGGGGTCAAAAACATTCAGTACTTC
TRBD1 - TRBJ1-2 TRBV5-1 CASSAGTGGGYGYTF TGCGCCAGCAGCGCCGGGACAGGGGGAGGCTATGGCTACACCTTC
- - TRBJ1-6 TRBV6-5 CASRRANSPLHF TGTGCCAGCAGACGAGCTAATTCACCCCTCCACTTT
- - TRBJ1-1 TRBV7-2 CASSLFMRSEAFF TGTGCCAGCAGCTTATTCATGAGGTCTGAAGCTTTCTTT
- - TRBJ1-2 TRBV19 CASSPTGKTNYGYTF TGTGCCAGTAGCCCAACAGGGAAAACTAACTATGGCTACACCTTC
TRBD2 - TRBJ2-1 TRBV18 CASSQGLAGGSYNEQFF TGTGCCAGCTCACAAGGACTAGCGGGGGGATCCTACAATGAGCAGTTCTTC
- once TRBJ2-1 TRBV7-8 CASSRQLAQKAYNEQFF TGTGCCAGCAGCAGGCAACTAGCTCAAAAAGCCTACAATGAGCAGTTCTTC
TRBD2 - TRBJ2-3 TRBV24-1 CATSDVSGAITDTQYF TGTGCCACCAGTGATGTTAGCGGGGCGATCACAGATACGCAGTATTTT
- few TRBJ2-2 TRBV7-9 CASSLVQGTGELFF TGTGCCAGCAGCTTAGTACAGGGCACCGGGGAGCTGTTTTTT
TRBD1 once TRBJ1-2 TRBV24-1 CATSESGTGPYGYTF TGTGCCACCAGTGAATCCGGGACAGGCCCCTATGGCTACACCTTC
TRBD2 - TRBJ2-7 TRBV24-1 CATSDAGTSGRIDEQYF TGTGCCACCAGTGATGCCGGGACTAGCGGGAGGATAGACGAGCAGTACTTC
TRBD1 - TRBJ2-2 TRBV6-5 CASSYSNRGNTGELFF TGTGCCAGCAGTTACTCTAACAGGGGAAACACCGGGGAGCTGTTTTTT
- - TRBJ2-1 TRBV5-1 CASSLPPPGANEQFF TGCGCCAGCAGCCTACCCCCACCAGGGGCCAATGAGCAGTTCTTC
TRBD1 - TRBJ1-1 TRBV5-6 CASSRQGATEAFF TGTGCCAGCAGCCGACAGGGTGCCACTGAAGCTTTCTTT
TRBD1 - TRBJ1-2 TRBV25-1 CASSHPGTGANYGYTF TGTGCCAGCAGTCACCCCGGGACAGGGGCTAACTATGGCTACACCTTC
- - TRBJ1-1 TRBV9 CASSAGSLNTEAFF TGTGCCAGCAGCGCAGGGTCCCTGAACACTGAAGCTTTCTTT
- - TRBJ2-7 TRBV5-4 CASSPRDSYEQYF TGTGCCAGCAGCCCCAGGGACTCCTACGAGCAGTACTTC
TRBD1 - TRBJ2-1 TRBV9 CASSPGQGSYNEQFF TGTGCCAGCAGCCCGGGACAGGGCTCCTACAATGAGCAGTTCTTC
- - TRBJ1-5 TRBV5-6 CASTSRRGGGYYQPQHF TGTGCCAGCACCTCTCGAAGGGGTGGTGGATATTATCAGCCCCAGCATTTT
- - TRBJ2-7 TRBV21-1 CASRMLGPYEQYF TGTGCCAGCAGGATGTTGGGCCCCTACGAGCAGTACTTC
TRBD1 - TRBJ2-2 TRBV10-3 CAAGQGPNTGELFF TGTGCCGCCGGACAGGGTCCCAACACCGGGGAGCTGTTTTTT
TRBD2 - TRBJ2-1 TRBV24-1 CATSERTSGINNEQFF TGTGCCACCAGTGAACGGACTAGCGGGATTAACAATGAGCAGTTCTTC
- - TRBJ1-6 TRBV5-4 CASSLSQGTSPLHF TGTGCCAGCAGCTTATCACAGGGAACTTCACCCCTCCACTTT
TRBD1 - TRBJ1-2 TRBV30 CAWSVTGNYYTF TGTGCCTGGAGCGTGACAGGGAACTACTACACCTTC
- - TRBJ1-1 TRBV12-3/TRBV12-4 CASTLTPGAEAFF TGTGCCAGCACCCTGACTCCAGGGGCTGAAGCTTTCTTT
- once TRBJ1-2 TRBV4-2 CASSQVLEGGYTF TGTGCCAGCAGCCAAGTGTTGGAGGGCGGCTACACCTTC
TRBD1 - TRBJ1-2 TRBV10-3 CAIHRGNYGYTF TGTGCCATACACAGGGGTAACTATGGCTACACCTTC
TRBD2 - TRBJ2-5 TRBV11-2 CASSLGPGRERVETQYF TGTGCCAGCAGCTTAGGACCAGGGCGGGAGAGAGTCGAGACCCAGTACTTC
- - TRBJ1-1 TRBV12-3/TRBV12-4 CASSLSTEAFF TGTGCCAGCAGTTTGAGTACTGAAGCTTTCTTT
- - TRBJ1-6 TRBV5-6 CASSLGGPNNSPLHF TGTGCCAGCAGCTTAGGGGGACCGAATAATTCACCCCTCCACTTT
- - TRBJ2-7 TRBV29-1 CSVISPLSYEQYF TGCAGCGTTATTAGCCCCCTATCCTACGAGCAGTACTTC